These 22 T cell receptor beta chains were sequenced from one sample in a study of cytomegalovirus exposure and HLA in healthy donors. The PCR was carried out with 60 Vbeta primers and 13 Jbeta primers. Method: immunoSEQ multiplex PCR; TCRdb's copy keeps in-frame clones and lacks some. There are under 200,000 clones in the sample; under 80% occur only once, and around 2.9% lies in the top ten. The sample consisted of PBMCs. The receptors originated from a man aged 40-49 years in good health and CMV-seronegative.

This chain connects TRBV6-6 to TRBJ1-4; D not resolved. Trimming removed 6 bases at V and 3 bases at J, with 11 bases between. The CDR3 contains 14 residues. Per the germline V gene, CDR1 is MNHNY and CDR2 is SVGAGI (reference sequence). The CDR3 coding sequence is TGTGCCAGCAGCCTCAGGATTTCTAATGAAAAACTGTTTTTT. Translation gives CASSLRISNEKLFF.

This chain links TRBV11-2 with TRBJ2-7; TRBD2 aligns across 7 bases. The CDR3 has 15 amino acids. Germline V CDR1 and CDR2: SGHAT, FQNNGV. V lost 6 bases, J lost 3 bases, and 11 bases stayed unmatched. In DNA, the CDR3 is TGTGCCAGCAGGATCGTGGGAGGGATAAACTACGAGCAGTACTTC. It codes for CASRIVGGINYEQYF. Drawing the rest from reference TRBV11-2 and TRBJ2-7, the complete variable domain is EAGVAQSPRYKIIEKRQSVAFWCNPISGHATLYWYQQILGQGPKLLIQFQNNGVVDDSQLPKDRFSAERLKGVDSTLKIQPAKLEDSAVYLCASRIVGGINYEQYFGPGTRLTVT.

V usage is TRBV30 and J usage is TRBJ1-1; D remains unclear. The CDR3 spans 13 residues. V lost 0 bases, J lost 1 base, and 6 bases lay in between. Germline CDR1 and CDR2: GTSNPN and SVGIG (reference sequence). CDR3 coding DNA: TGTGCCTGGAGTGTACAGCCGAACACTGAAGCTTTCTTT. This sequence encodes CAWSVQPNTEAFF.

This chain uses TRBV28 with TRBJ1-4; a weak D match, TRBD1 (5 bases). Trimming stripped 11 bases from V and 1 base from J, with 14 bases between. CDR3 length equals 14 residues. Per germline, CDR1 MDHEN and CDR2 SYDVKM. CDR3 in DNA: TGTGCCGCGGGAAGGGGTGGAACTAATGAAAAACTGTTTTTT. Protein sequence: CAAGRGGTNEKLFF.

The chain has TRBV10-3 and TRBJ1-2; D may be TRBD1 (5 bases). Trimming shortened V by 7 bases and J by 3 bases, and 15 bases separated the two germline ends. CDR1 ENHRY and CDR2 SYGVKD come from the germline V gene. This CDR3 comprises 14 residues. CDR3 protein: CAIKTGAGDYGYTF. The CDR3 DNA reads as TGTGCCATCAAAACAGGCGCAGGAGACTATGGCTACACCTTC.

The J gene is TRBJ1-1, the V gene TRBV29-1, with a weak D call TRBD1 (6 bases). Germline CDR1 reads SQVTM; CDR2 reads ANQGSEA. Trimming left V 0 bases short and J 4 bases short, with 9 bases between. CDR3 size: 13 residues. The CDR3 DNA reads TGCAGCGTTGAAGAACAGGGAAGCACTGAAGCTTTCTTT. It specifies CSVEEQGSTEAFF.

The CDR3 spells CASSLQGEGTQYF. The DNA of the CDR3 is TGCGCCAGCAGCTTACAGGGTGAGGGGACCCAGTACTTC. This chain links TRBV5-1 with TRBJ2-5; D is possibly TRBD1 (6 bases). V was shortened by 2 bases and J by 7 bases, with 12 bases between the two germline ends. The CDR3 sequence is 13 residues long. CDR1 is SGHRS, CDR2 YFSETQ, per germline.

The rearrangement joins TRBV19 to TRBJ1-5; D call uncertain. V was pared by 1 base and J by 7 bases, with 8 bases between. Looked up from germline, CDR1 is LNHDA and CDR2 is SQIVND (reference sequence). The CDR3 consists of 13 residues. CDR3 sequence: CASSIVEGQPQHF. As DNA, the CDR3 is TGTGCCAGTAGTATAGTCGAGGGACAGCCCCAGCATTTT.

The chain links TRBV19 to TRBJ2-3; tentatively, D is TRBD2 (6 bases). CDR1 is LNHDA, CDR2 SQIVND, per germline (reference sequence). Between the trimmed V and J ends, which lost 3 bases and 0 bases, there was a span of 13 bases. The CDR3 totals 16 residues. CDR3 DNA: TGTGCCAGTAGTATTAGTCTAGCGTTAAGCACAGATACGCAGTATTTT. The encoded protein is CASSISLALSTDTQYF.

The chain uses TRBV6-5 and TRBJ2-7, with a possible D match to TRBD1 (6 bases). With 5 bases removed from V and 5 bases from J, the gap between germline ends came to 10 bases. Germline V CDR1 and CDR2: MNHEY, SVGAGI. The CDR3 sequence is 12 residues long. CDR3: CASSQDSHEQYF. The CDR3 nucleotides read TGTGCCAGCAGTCAGGACAGCCACGAGCAGTACTTC.

This chain connects TRBV14 to TRBJ1-6; 7 bases line up with TRBD1. The CDR3 sequence is 13 residues long. Losses at the gene ends were 8 bases for V and 9 bases for J; bases not matched to a gene: 7. Germline V lookup: CDR1 SGHDN, CDR2 FVKESK. CDR3 region: CASQTGNSSPLHF. Here the CDR3 DNA reads TGTGCCAGCCAGACAGGGAACAGTTCACCCCTCCACTTT.

V is TRBV5-1 and J is TRBJ2-3, with D tentatively TRBD2 (7 bases). Trimming removed 0 bases at V and 7 bases at J, with 24 bases between. Germline V gene data show CDR1 as SGHRS and CDR2 as YFSETQ. CDR3 size: 18 residues. CDR3: CASSLGGTKQGGANTQYF. Here the CDR3 DNA reads TGCGCCAGCAGCTTGGGAGGGACTAAACAGGGCGGCGCGAATACGCAGTATTTT.

The J gene is TRBJ1-1, the V gene TRBV7-8; D possibly corresponds to TRBD1 (5 bases). With 7 bases removed from V and 0 bases from J, the gap between germline ends came to 15 bases. CDR3 length: 15 amino acids. Germline loops: CDR1 SGHVS, CDR2 FQNEAQ. CDR3 in amino acids: CASTVQGNLNTEAFF. CDR3 coding DNA: TGTGCCAGCACCGTCCAGGGAAATTTGAACACTGAAGCTTTCTTT. Supplemented by reference TRBV7-8 and TRBJ1-1, the full variable domain reads GAGVSQSPRYKVAKRGQDVALRCDPISGHVSLFWYQQALGQGPEFLTYFQNEAQLDKSGLPSDRFFAERPEGSVSTLKIQRTQQEDSAVYLCASTVQGNLNTEAFFGQGTRLTVV.

The chain is built from TRBV5-1 and TRBJ1-5; the match to TRBD1 covers 9 bases. The CDR3 contains 16 residues. The J segment lost 1 base and the V segment lost 0 bases, leaving 2 bases of the junction unmatched. In germline, CDR1 is SGHRS, CDR2 YFSETQ. Written as DNA, the CDR3 is TGCGCCAGCAGCTTGGGGACAGGGGACAGCAATCAGCCCCAGCATTTT. Amino acids: CASSLGTGDSNQPQHF.

The V gene is TRBV6-6, the J gene TRBJ2-3, with 8 bases that match TRBD2. The CDR3 is made up of 16 amino acids. The germline V gene encodes CDR1 MNHNY and CDR2 SVGAGI (reference sequence). The junction had 4 bases not matched to a gene; V was cut back by 2 bases and J by 0 bases. The CDR3 protein is CASSYRASGSTDTQYF. The CDR3 DNA reads as TGTGCCAGCAGTTACAGGGCTAGCGGGAGCACAGATACGCAGTATTTT.

On this clone: A read error may produce the germline difference seen at one junction end. This rearrangement joins TRBV5-1 to TRBJ2-2; 11 bases line up with TRBD1. CDR1 and CDR2 (germline): SGHRS, YFSETQ. The CDR3 spans 16 residues. The CDR3 sequence is CASGFLGQGGTGELFF. In nucleotides, the CDR3 is TGCGCCAGCGGCTTCCTGGGACAGGGGGGAACCGGGGAGCTGTTTTTT.

The V gene is TRBV7-9, the J gene TRBJ2-7; the D gene is possibly TRBD2 (6 bases). Germline V lookup: CDR1 SEHNR, CDR2 FQNEAQ (reference sequence). The CDR3 spans 14 residues. V shed 4 bases and J shed 2 bases, with 12 bases lying between them. The CDR3 here is CASSSQTRTYEQYF. For the CDR3, the DNA is TGTGCCAGCAGCTCTCAGACTAGGACCTACGAGCAGTACTTC.

Of note for this clone: This sample also contains other DNA sequences that code for the same CDR3. This chain links TRBV7-2 with TRBJ2-5; D ambiguous. V lost 1 base to trimming and J lost 5 bases, with 8 bases between them. Per the germline V gene, CDR1 is SGHTA and CDR2 is FQGNSA. The CDR3 contains 13 residues. For the CDR3, the DNA is TGTGCCAGCAGCTTAGTGCGGCTGGAGACCCAGTACTTC. Translating gives CASSLVRLETQYF. The full variable domain, its missing parts supplied by reference TRBV7-2 and TRBJ2-5, is GAGVSQSPSNKVTEKGKDVELRCDPISGHTALYWYRQSLGQGLEFLIYFQGNSAPDKSGLPSDRFSAERTGGSVSTLTIQRTQQEDSAVYLCASSLVRLETQYFGPGTRLLVL.

This clone appeared a few times. The CDR3 protein is CASSLAGGTGGSYEQYF. CDR3 nucleotides: TGCGCCAGCAGCTTGGCCGGAGGGACAGGGGGCTCCTACGAGCAGTACTTC. This chain joins TRBV5-1 and TRBJ2-7; 11 positions agree with TRBD1. The CDR3 extends over 17 amino acids. Germline values: CDR1 SGHRS, CDR2 YFSETQ. Trimming cost V 0 bases and J 0 bases; bases outside gene matches: 5.

A word on this clone: The junction differs from germline at one of its ends, possibly a read error. CDR3 DNA sequence: TGTGCTAGCAGCTCCCCAGGTCGAGAGACCCAGTACTTC. Translated: CASSSPGRETQYF. The chain combines TRBV7-7 with TRBJ2-5; D not resolved. The CDR3 loop spans 13 amino acids. Germline V gene sequence: CDR1 SSHAT, CDR2 FNYEAQ (reference sequence).

The chain uses TRBV5-5 and TRBJ1-1, with 7 bases that match TRBD1. V shed 0 bases, J shed 3 bases, and the junction held 5 bases outside the gene matches. This CDR3 spans 15 amino acids. Germline CDR1 SGHKS, CDR2 YYEKEE (reference sequence). This CDR3 reads CASSLENQGDTEAFF. In DNA form, the CDR3 reads TGTGCCAGCAGCTTGGAAAACCAGGGGGACACTGAAGCTTTCTTT. Variable domain in full (rest from reference TRBV5-5 and TRBJ1-1): DAGVTQSPTHLIKTRGQQVTLRCSPISGHKSVSWYQQVLGQGPQFIFQYYEKEERGRGNFPDRFSARQFPNYSSELNVNALLLGDSALYLCASSLENQGDTEAFFGQGTRLTVV.

The count of this clone is one. This rearrangement joins TRBV7-9 to TRBJ2-5; 10 bases map to TRBD2. With 4 bases clipped from V and 1 base from J, the junction kept 12 bases outside the gene matches. The CDR3 has 18 residues. Germline lookup yields CDR1 SEHNR and CDR2 FQNEAQ (reference sequence). This CDR3 reads CASSSGRQIAGGQETQYF. The DNA of the CDR3 is TGTGCCAGCAGCTCTGGAAGACAGATAGCGGGGGGCCAAGAGACCCAGTACTTC.